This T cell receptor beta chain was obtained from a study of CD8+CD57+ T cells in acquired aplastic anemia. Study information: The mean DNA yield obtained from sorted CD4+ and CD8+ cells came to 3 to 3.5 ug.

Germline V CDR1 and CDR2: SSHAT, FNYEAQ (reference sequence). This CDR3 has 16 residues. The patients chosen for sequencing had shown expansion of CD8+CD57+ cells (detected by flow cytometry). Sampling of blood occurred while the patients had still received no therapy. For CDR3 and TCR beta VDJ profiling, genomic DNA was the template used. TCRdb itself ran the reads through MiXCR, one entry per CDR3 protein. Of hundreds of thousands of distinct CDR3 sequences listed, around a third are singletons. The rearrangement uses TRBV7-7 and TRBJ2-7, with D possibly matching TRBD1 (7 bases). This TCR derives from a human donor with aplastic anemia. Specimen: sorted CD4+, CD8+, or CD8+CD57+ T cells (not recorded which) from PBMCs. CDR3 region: CARDPLSGGISYEQYF. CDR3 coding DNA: TGTGCTAGAGATCCCCTTTCAGGGGGGATCTCCTACGAGCAGTACTTC.